This T cell receptor (beta chain) emerged from a study of graft-versus-host responses after intestinal transplantation. Study-level results: Recipient marrow held GvH clones, some first seen in ileum or blood.

Trimming stripped 4 bases from V and 6 bases from J, with 15 bases between. The CDR3 spans 14 residues. Germline values: CDR1 SEHNR, CDR2 FQNEAQ (reference sequence). Clones were read by immunoSEQ multiplex PCR, and TCRdb kept only the in-frame ones, dropping some. This sample has some 88,000 clones, with approximately 94% found just once. Details on this clone: Its target is not known.

The TCR comes from a human donor who received an intestinal transplant. V usage is TRBV7-9 and J usage is TRBJ1-1, with D possibly TRBD1 on 5 matching bases. Sequenced here: unstimulated CD8+ T cells sorted from spleen or lymph node cells, sampled before intestinal transplant. The CDR3 spells CASSYRGGGSEAFF. The DNA for the CDR3 is TGTGCCAGCAGCTACCGCGGGGGGGGGTCTGAAGCTTTCTTT.